This T cell receptor beta chain was documented in a study of CD8 T cells in Susac syndrome. After extraction with the RNeasy kit, 0.5 to 1 ug of the RNA was reverse transcribed using random hexamers. An immunoSEQ multiplex PCR generated amplified TCR beta CDR3 products spanning 54 Vbeta and 13 Jbeta. One entry per CDR3 protein, called by TCRdb with MiXCR from the immunoSEQ multiplex PCR reads. Among some 100,000 distinct CDR3 sequences listed, roughly 92% were seen once. CD8+ and CD4+ T cells circulating in blood were sequenced for TCR beta. As controls, healthy donors matched for age and sex were used. The CD8+ and CD4+ T cells were isolated magnetically using a negative isolation approach, whereas the TEMRA cells were enriched by FACS. This CDR3 has 12 residues. With 6 bases removed from V and 2 bases from J, the gap between germline ends came to 7 bases. The germline V gene has CDR1 KGHSH and CDR2 LQKENI.

The chain links TRBV18 to TRBJ1-1; D is uncertain. This clonotype originated in a human donor in good health. The sequenced sample consisted of CD8+ T cells from PBMCs. As DNA, the CDR3 is TGTGCCAGCTCCCTACTTAACACTGAAGCTTTCTTT. Translated: CASSLLNTEAFF.